This TCR beta chain emerged from a study of cytomegalovirus exposure and HLA in healthy donors (dated by TCRdb to about 2017). As for the study more broadly: An earlier analysis of several hundred of the donors reported 276 Gb of sequence data and 117 million unique TCR beta sequences obtained from some 170 million T cells. The T cell repertoires of 700 or so subjects were profiled by immunosequencing and related to cytomegalovirus serostatus. To decide whether each TCR beta V gene segment behaved as functional or pseudogenic, an earlier analysis of approximately 600 of the donors relied on high-throughput TCR beta sequencing. The study combined high-throughput TCR immunosequencing, statistical association of individual TCRs with disease status, and machine learning to predict cytomegalovirus infection status. An early release that covered several hundred HLA-typed donors contained about 300 gigabases of sequencing data and about 93 million unique TCR sequences. Several DR-DQ haplotypes were handled as single units for association and clustering because linkage in the cohort was strong. Typing coverage varied by locus: 629-630 donors for A, B, C, DRB1 and DQB1; around 560 for DQA1; some 610 for DPA1; around 490 for DPB1. Genome-wide SNP genotypes for about three fifths of the roughly 670 donors were used in a later genetic analysis, which treated that subset as a discovery cohort. All discovery cohort repertoires had been generated on a single sequencing platform. Of the roughly 410 genotyped donors, over 80% were placed in the genetic ancestry cluster associated with self-reported Caucasian donors. Alongside the repertoire data, information on donor age, sex, ethnicity and CMV serostatus was compiled. On average, roughly 200,000 unique TCR beta nucleotide sequences were sequenced per donor among a few hundred genotyped donors of the cohort, with around 19% of those sequences being non-productive. Rather than drawing on any new phenotypic data, the later analysis identified candidate immune exposures from TCR beta sequences and the way those sequences occurred across donors. A later analysis re-analyzed previously published TCR beta repertoires from 660 or so donors and added high-resolution HLA genotyping to study TCR occurrence patterns. In addition to the first cohort of approximately 650 subjects, a separate validation cohort of around 110 different subjects was used. The study aimed to test whether cataloging public T cell receptors could reveal signatures of past pathogen exposure. Class I and class II HLA loci were covered by the typing at four-digit resolution. Study-wide conclusions, independent of this receptor: In a later analysis, HLA-associated TCR beta chains were found to be more clonally expanded and to have lower generation probabilities than equally common non-associated chains. A cluster of highly shared sequence variants was judged likely to represent a technical artifact of the sequencing pipeline. In a later analysis, most CMV-associated TCR beta chains were found to appear HLA-restricted, with HLA associations seemingly driven largely by CMV exposure. In the study, 150 to 200 TCR beta chains were listed as associated with cytomegalovirus. Some IMGT-functional V segments, including TRBV6-2 and TRBV6-3, could not be distinguished by the 87-base-pair reads and were therefore excluded. The authors suggested that the approach could potentially be extended to other disease states and immunological phenotypes. A further reported finding was that TCR beta sequences accurately predicted the HLA-A and HLA-B alleles for most subjects in the first cohort. Presence/absence analyses assumed roughly uniform sequencing depth across donors, an assumption that may not hold. Because HLA typing was unavailable for some donors at each locus, only the typed subset was used in association tests. Correlated functional status among segregating V segments might reflect linkage disequilibrium, but an unknown experimental factor could not be ruled out. Most TCR sequences were observed very rarely across donors, whereas some public TCRs were present in many individuals. According to a later analysis, TCR association rates differed among HLA loci, with DRB1 alleles showing the most associated TCRs and HLA-C alleles showing the fewest. In a later analysis, 15,000 to 20,000 TCR beta sequences were associated with specific HLA alleles at a false discovery rate of 0.05. In a later genetic analysis, a missense DCLRE1C variant was associated with V-gene and J-gene trimming of TCR beta chains, and the association was replicated in an independent cohort. Over 15 rarely observed V segments, including chromosome 9 orphons, were excluded from the earlier analysis of almost 600 of the donors because counts were too low. For the cohort, immune exposure information was limited to CMV serostatus. In vitro tests confirmed that a few of the cytomegalovirus-associated TCR beta chains recognize cytomegalovirus antigens. When HLA alleles, especially DR and DQ, strongly co-occurred, TCR associations were difficult to assign to individual alleles. In both the original and validation cohorts, the classifier was reported to diagnose cytomegalovirus status with high specificity and sensitivity. An earlier analysis of several hundred of the donors showed that most TCR beta V segments appeared in productive rearrangements either about 90% or about 30% of the time, which broadly matched IMGT annotations. A later analysis reported that several top co-occurrence clusters appeared linked to parvovirus B19, influenza, CMV and Epstein-Barr virus. A later genetic analysis reported fewer N-insertions in productive TCRs among donors in an Asian-associated ancestry cluster than the roughly 650-donor mean. The cohort was sequenced for TCR beta chains only, and without alpha or paired-chain data the features that could be detected were limited.

With respect to this clone: Its antigen is still unknown. Base qualities were left out, and no much larger clone turns up one base away.

The method was the immunoSEQ multiplex PCR assay. For the multiplex PCR, a mixture combining 60 forward primers for TCR Vbeta segments and 13 reverse primers for TCR Jbeta segments was used. Amplification of the CDR3 region of rearranged TCR beta genes was performed with a multiplex PCR assay on genomic DNA. On the Illumina HiSeq System, the amplified TCR beta libraries were sequenced as 87-base-pair reads. The published analysis was carried out like this. A later analysis counted some 74 million unique TCR beta chains across the approximately 700 repertoires, and roughly 9.9 million of these chains were shared by at least two donors. Raw reads were error-corrected and collapsed into unique sequences with a nearest-neighbor algorithm that merged closely related sequences to remove PCR and sequencing errors. V, D and J gene segments were assigned by aligning CDR3 sequences to IMGT reference sequences. Each retained sequence needed at least a six-nucleotide match to both a V gene segment and a J gene segment. A rearrangement counted as productive if the CDR3 had no stop codons and remained in frame with V and J, and every other rearrangement counted as non-productive. CDR3 was defined by IMGT convention, running from the second conserved V-encoded cysteine to the conserved J-encoded phenylalanine. In an earlier analysis of approximately 500 of the donors, sequences lacking an unambiguous match to a single V gene segment were excluded. An earlier analysis of 587 of the donors called V segments functional above 56.7% productive rearrangements and segregating when the between-donor standard deviation exceeded 5%. A statistical classification framework was built to diagnose cytomegalovirus status from the catalog of TCR beta chain sequences. A later analysis assigned V and J genes by comparing TCR nucleotide sequences with IMGT/GENE-DB human TR gene sequences. A later analysis assigned CDR3 sequences and most-parsimonious VDJ recombination scenarios with the TCRdist pipeline. In a later analysis, each TCR beta chain was defined by its CDR3 amino acid sequence together with its V-gene family, and reads lacking a unique V-gene family were excluded. In a later analysis, fewer than 650 highly shared, low-generation-probability nucleotide sequences were removed to address suspected cross-contamination and a sequencing artifact. In a later analysis, a clonal expansion index was calculated for each public chain from normalized within-repertoire ranks of inferred template counts. In a later analysis, generation probabilities were computed using a VDJ recombination model fitted to out-of-frame rearrangements, and the results were checked against IGoR. In a later analysis, TCR-TCR, TCR-HLA and TCR-CMV co-occurrence was scored with hypergeometric tests, and a repertoire-size bias correction was applied to TCR pairs. In a later analysis, false discovery rates were estimated by permuting HLA or CMV assignments 20 times. In a later analysis, co-occurring TCRs were grouped using DBSCAN, and TCRdist sequence similarity was added for clustering within HLA-allele-positive subsets. Repertoires with fewer than 30,000 or more than 120,000 public chains were left out of co-occurrence clustering, as were about five repertoires with anomalous nucleotide sharing. TCRdb carries this immuneACCESS record with in-frame sequences only. Its versions omit some clonotypes, under half of them owing to an unresolved V gene in the studies checked, with the rest unexplained. V and J calls and clone size are copied from that table; D and trimming were computed from the DNA. The sample has about 130,000 clones on record, over 60% of them singletons. The ten largest make up around 3.1% of the sample.

The cohort consisted of 600 or so healthy bone marrow donors. Cohort members were all nominally healthy when sampled, although unrecorded immune exposures were likely present. The donor was CMV seronegative and was included in the group of a few hundred seronegative cohort members. Each donor provided a peripheral blood sample, and peripheral blood mononuclear cells were used for TCR beta sequencing. Genomic DNA extraction from the blood cell samples was performed with the Qiagen DNeasy Blood Extraction Kit. Trimming removed 7 bases from V and 6 bases from J, leaving 19 bases between the germline ends. From a lookup of the germline V gene (reference sequence), CDR1 and CDR2 are LNHDA and SQIVND. From cysteine to phenylalanine, the CDR3 is 15 amino acids long. Only the CDR3 portion is preserved as DNA: 45 bases, with reading frame beginning at the first base.

Recombination joined TRBV19 with TRBJ1-5; a weak D assignment points to TRBD1 (6 bases agree). The receptor was derived from a man between 40 and 49 years old in good health and CMV-seronegative. Input material: PBMCs. The DNA sequence is given as TGTGCCAGTACGCTACCAGGGGCGTTACGTCAGCCCCAGCATTTT. Its coded protein is CASTLPGALRQPQHF.